The T cell receptor (beta chain) described here comes from a study of T cells in Graves' hyperthyroidism and ophthalmopathy (dated 2019 in TCRdb). A note on the overall study: Peripheral blood samples were taken at initial diagnosis, before any treatment was given. To identify distinguishing TCR V-J signatures, a discovery cohort of roughly 100 patients was used, comprising 40 to 45 with Graves' ophthalmopathy and around 60 with stable Graves' hyperthyroidism. Whether ophthalmopathy could be predicted prospectively was tested in an independent validation cohort made up of roughly 19 hyperthyroidism patients plus 17 patients who later progressed to ophthalmopathy. The roughly 94 discovery patients were randomly divided into training and test sets at a 7:3 ratio. Thyroid tissue and blood T-cell repertoires from about six Graves' hyperthyroidism patients were also compared in the study. Following sampling, methimazole starting at 30 mg daily was given to hyperthyroidism patients, and high-dose intravenous methylprednisolone was given to ophthalmopathy patients. The paper describes TCR Vbeta CDR3 sequencing of 130 to 150 peripheral blood samples, made up of approximately 40 ophthalmopathy patients, roughly 75 hyperthyroidism patients and 17 progressor patients. Paper-wide results and their limitations: In validation, the model predicted progression to ophthalmopathy a median of about 5.9 months before onset, with roughly 71% sensitivity and 72.22% specificity. Sample size was not statistically predetermined, and investigators were not blinded to group allocation. Ophthalmopathy was separated from stable hyperthyroidism by a 13 V-J signature model, with over 85% sensitivity and around 81% specificity obtained in cross-validation and 80%/75% obtained in testing. Most expanded thyroid clonotypes (frequency above 0.001) were also detected in blood, suggesting blood repertoires may reflect thyroid immune responses.

This clonotype has a count of ten or more. Its antigen is currently not known. No base-level quality is on record; no much larger clone is a single base apart. TCR beta CDR3 regions were amplified from RNA transcripts. The TCR CDR3 was subjected to a first round of RT-PCR using the HTBI primer set and the Qiagen OneStep RT-PCR kit. A second multiplex PCR round built the libraries, followed by size selection and purification. Paired-end sequencing of the libraries was performed with 100 bp reads on an Illumina HiSeq2000. The study's own analysis went as follows. Raw data were processed with SOAPnuke, discarding reads with adapters, uncalled bases, mean Phred below 15, or no exact constant-primer or identifier match. High-quality paired reads were merged using COPE v1.2.5, and each unique nucleotide sequence was defined as a clonotype. MiTCR v1.1 was used to align clonotypes to the IMGT TRBV, TRBD and TRBJ reference segments. The analysis was restricted to V-J combinations with a frequency above 0.0001, which together covered 99.2% of the repertoires. The TCS score was defined as F50 (clonal expansion) divided by E x V (chaos), with BLOSUM62-based TCRdist calculated between CDR3 peptides within each V-J. Welch's t-statistics and random forest reduced approximately 520 V-J features to about 12, which were used in a naive Bayes classifier (R e1071). The raw public data were reprocessed by TCRdb itself: fastp quality trimming at Q25, MiXCR clonotype calling, in-frame beta chains only. Here each entry gathers all rows of one CDR3 protein and keeps the most common genes and DNA. Here the V and J calls rest on TCRdb's processing, not on the authors' analysis. The sample table records approximately 480,000 distinct CDR3 sequences; roughly 20% of these occur just once. The top ten clonotypes cover 26% of the sample.

A patient counted as having stable Graves' hyperthyroidism if no progression to ophthalmopathy occurred over 18 months of follow-up. The hyperthyroidism patients were between 18 and 65 years old and newly diagnosed, with a disease duration of less than 2 months. Any patient with an uncontrolled infection, another autoimmune disease, pregnancy or lactation was excluded. Diagnoses were based on clinical symptoms, serum thyroxine and TRAb, thyroid ultrasound and orbital computed tomography. PBMCs were separated from over 9 ml of fresh peripheral blood using Ficoll-Paque density gradient centrifugation. Trizol reagent was used to extract total RNA, and RNA quality was then checked on an Agilent 2100 Bioanalyzer. V sheds 7 bases and J sheds 1 base, leaving 16 bases between their ends. CDR1 MNHEY and CDR2 SVGAGI were looked up in the germline V gene. The CDR3, from cysteine to phenylalanine, totals 15 residues. Only CDR3 DNA remains: 45 bases, in frame from the first base.

Recombination connected TRBV6-5 to TRBJ1-1; no confident D gene assignment can be made. The receptor's source is a man between 18 and 35 years old with Graves' hyperthyroidism. Sequencing used blood. For the CDR3, the sequence is CASTYGGSANTEAFF. The DNA sequence is TGTGCCAGCACATACGGTGGGTCAGCGAACACTGAAGCTTTCTTT.